Listed here are 18 T cell receptor beta chains from one sample, sequenced in a study of blood T cell repertoires in COVID-19. Produced via immunoSEQ multiplex PCR; TCRdb's table is partial and in-frame only. Of about 46,000 clones listed, 80% to 90% are singletons. Material: peripheral blood. The receptors derive from a human donor in a cohort sampled during active COVID-19. The donor label of this sample is uncertain.

This clone appeared a few times. The chain joins TRBV2 to TRBJ2-7; D possibly corresponds to TRBD1 (6 bases). CDR1 SNHLY and CDR2 FYNNEI come from the germline V gene. This CDR3 is built from 13 residues. V was clipped by 4 bases and J by 4 bases, with 11 bases between them. CDR3 residues: CASSASQGYEQYF. The DNA for the CDR3 is TGTGCCAGCAGTGCTTCCCAGGGGTACGAGCAGTACTTC.

The V call is TRBV10-3, the J call TRBJ2-5; 9 bases map to TRBD1. V was pared by 4 bases and J by 3 bases, with 6 bases of the junction left unmatched. Per the germline V gene, CDR1 is ENHRY and CDR2 is SYGVKD. This CDR3 comprises 15 residues. As DNA, the CDR3 is TGTGCCATCAGTGGAGGACAGGGGAGGGAAGAGACCCAGTACTTC. It codes for CAISGGQGREETQYF.

This rearrangement joins TRBV10-1 to TRBJ1-1, with 11 bases aligning to TRBD1. Trimming removed 5 bases from V and 4 bases from J; junction bases left unmatched: 9. Germline V gene data show CDR1 as WNHNN and CDR2 as SYGVQD (reference sequence). CDR3 length: 16 amino acids. In nucleotides, the CDR3 is TGCGCCAGCAGTTGGACAGGGGGCAGGTGCGGCACTGAAGCTTTCTTT. This sequence encodes CASSWTGGRCGTEAFF.

This CDR3 reads CASSQVSSGENNEQFF. The CDR3 DNA is TGTGCCAGCAGCCAAGTCTCCAGCGGGGAGAACAATGAGCAGTTCTTC. The genes are TRBV4-2 and TRBJ2-1; TRBD2 aligns across 7 bases. The ends lost 1 base at V and 5 bases at J; junction bases unmatched: 8. Germline V CDR1 and CDR2: LGHNA, YNFKEQ. The CDR3 totals 16 residues.

This CDR3 is CSVAGWRGNEQFF. DNA of the CDR3: TGCAGCGTTGCGGGGTGGCGGGGCAATGAGCAGTTCTTC. The chain joins TRBV29-1 to TRBJ2-1; perhaps TRBD2 as D (6 bases). The CDR3 extends over 13 amino acids. CDR1 is SQVTM and CDR2 is ANQGSEA in the germline V gene. V was pared by 4 bases and J by 6 bases, with 13 bases between.

This clone has only a few counts. The chain employs TRBV12-2 and TRBJ1-1; TRBD1 is the table's D call, not checked against the DNA. TRBV12-2 is given as a pseudogene. This CDR3 spans 18 amino acids. The CDR3 DNA reads TGTGCAAGTCGCGCCCTTTTGAACAGGGGGACCTCTAACACTGAAGCTTTCTTT. Encoded protein: CASRALLNRGTSNTEAFF.

The V gene is TRBV5-6, the J gene TRBJ1-1; D call uncertain. Looked up from germline, CDR1 is SGHDT and CDR2 is YYEEEE. V lost 1 base and J lost 2, with 12 bases in between. The CDR3 consists of 15 residues. The CDR3 coding sequence is TGTGCCAGCAGCTTGAATGACGGGGTTAACACTGAAGCTTTCTTT. It translates to CASSLNDGVNTEAFF.

The chain joins TRBV27 to TRBJ2-7; possibly TRBD1 for D (6 bases). There are 14 residues in the CDR3. V lost 3 bases, J lost 7 bases, and 16 bases lay in between. The V gene's germline CDR1 is MNHEY and CDR2 SMNVEV (reference sequence). CDR3 DNA sequence: TGTGCCAGCAGTTTGGGGGCCGGGACGAAAGAGCAGTACTTC. The encoded protein is CASSLGAGTKEQYF.

The chain has TRBV3-1 (or the pseudogene TRBV3-2) and TRBJ1-1, with D possibly matching TRBD1 (6 bases). The CDR3 covers 14 residues. Germline CDR1 is LGHDT and CDR2 is YNNKEL (reference sequence). V gave up 0 bases and J gave up 8 bases, with 13 bases separating them. The CDR3 nucleotides read TGTGCCAGCAGCCAAGATTCAAGGGGGACGGAAGCTTTCTTT. Translating gives CASSQDSRGTEAFF.

The chain links TRBV2 to TRBJ2-7, with 9 bases that match TRBD1. The germline V gene has CDR1 SNHLY and CDR2 FYNNEI. This CDR3 comprises 13 residues. V gave up 6 bases and J gave up 6 bases; unmatched junction bases: 6. The CDR3 bases are TGTGCCAGCAGGGGGACAGGGCGGGGCGAGCAGTACTTC. The encoded protein is CASRGTGRGEQYF. Based on the CDR3 plus reference TRBV2 and TRBJ2-7, the full variable domain is EPEVTQTPSHQVTQMGQEVILRCVPISNHLYFYWYRQILGQKVEFLVSFYNNEISEKSEIFDDQFSVERPDGSNFTLKIRSTKLEDSAMYFCASRGTGRGEQYFGPGTRLTVT.

The chain carries TRBV19 and TRBJ2-5; D is perhaps TRBD2 (6 bases). Trimming pared 8 bases from V and 4 bases from J, leaving 17 bases between. The CDR3 covers 14 residues. CDR1 is LNHDA and CDR2 is SQIVND in the germline V gene (reference sequence). The CDR3 DNA is TGTGCCAGTTCCACGGGGGTTGGAGTAGAGACCCAGTACTTC. Its translation: CASSTGVGVETQYF.

The chain combines TRBV5-1 with TRBJ2-1, with a tentative D call TRBD2 (5 bases). CDR1 and CDR2 (germline): SGHRS, YFSETQ. This CDR3 spans 13 amino acids. Trimming took off 1 base at V and 7 bases at J, with 9 bases between the two ends. This CDR3 reads CASSLSSFNEQFF. CDR3 DNA sequence: TGCGCCAGCAGCTTGTCTAGCTTTAATGAGCAGTTCTTC. The full variable domain, completed using reference TRBV5-1 and TRBJ2-1, is KAGVTQTPRYLIKTRGQQVTLSCSPISGHRSVSWYQQTPGQGLQFLFEYFSETQRNKGNFPGRFSGRQFSNSRSEMNVSTLELGDSALYLCASSLSSFNEQFFGPGTRLTVL.

This chain uses TRBV18 with TRBJ2-7; D gene uncertain. Germline V gives CDR1 KGHSH, CDR2 LQKENI. Trimming removed 3 bases at V and 2 bases at J, with 11 bases between. The CDR3 consists of 14 residues. CDR3 residues: CASSPRLPPYEQYF. DNA of the CDR3: TGTGCCAGCTCACCGCGGTTGCCACCCTACGAGCAGTACTTC.

In its sample, this clone was seen a few times. The genes are TRBV24-1 and TRBJ2-2; 12 positions match TRBD1. The junction had 5 bases not matched to a gene; V was cut back by 10 bases and J by 3 bases. From germline, CDR1 is KGHDR and CDR2 SFDVKD. The CDR3 spans 15 residues. CDR3 sequence (DNA): TGTGCCACAGGGACAGGGGGCCCCGACACCGGGGAGCTGTTTTTT. Translating gives CATGTGGPDTGELFF.

The chain couples TRBV7-2 to TRBJ1-2, with D maybe TRBD1 (6 bases). The CDR3 has 14 residues. Germline assignment: CDR1 SGHTA and CDR2 FQGNSA. The V and J ends lost 2 bases and 7 bases respectively, with 14 bases between them. CDR3 protein: CASSLLRGPGGYTF. As DNA, the CDR3 is TGTGCCAGCAGCTTATTGCGGGGGCCAGGTGGCTACACCTTC.

The chain recombines TRBV5-4 with TRBJ2-5; 8 bases match TRBD2. The V segment lost 4 bases and the J segment 5 bases; nucleotides outside the gene matches: 13. CDR1 and CDR2 from the germline V gene are SGHNT and YYREEE (reference sequence). This CDR3 is built from 16 residues. CDR3 protein: CASSGSGGGLSETQYF. The DNA for the CDR3 is TGTGCCAGCAGCGGGTCCGGGGGGGGCCTGTCGGAGACCCAGTACTTC.

The chain links TRBV5-4 to TRBJ2-1; 9 bases are shared with TRBD1. From germline, CDR1 is SGHNT and CDR2 YYREEE (reference sequence). The CDR3 has 17 residues. V was clipped by 3 bases and J by 5 bases; unmatched bases: 12. CDR3 sequence: CASSSGGPGQGNNEQFF. Written as DNA, the CDR3 is TGTGCCAGCAGCTCAGGGGGACCGGGACAGGGAAACAATGAGCAGTTCTTC.

This sequence joins TRBV5-1 and TRBJ2-1; 7 bases fit TRBD1. This CDR3 region has 16 residues. Trimming at V came to 3 bases and at J to 7 bases, leaving 13 bases not matched to a gene. CDR1 and CDR2 from the germline V gene are SGHRS and YFSETQ. The CDR3 loop is CASSSVTGRRMNEQFF. The CDR3 DNA reads as TGCGCCAGCAGCTCCGTGACAGGGCGACGGATGAATGAGCAGTTCTTC.